These 17 T cell receptor beta chains were sequenced from one sample in a study of CXCR3-negative and CXCR3-positive naive CD8 T cells. Study-wide findings and caveats: Hydrophobicity was higher for TRB CDR3s found in CXCR3-positive naive cells than in CXCR3-negative naive cells.

These TCRs' antigens remain unknown. Libraries were UMI-labeled 5' RACE TRB cDNA. TCRdb re-analyzed the 5' RACE reads; it lists each CDR3 protein once, without DNA. The repertoire table contains some 110,000 distinct CDR3 sequences. Sequencing was carried out using naive CXCR3+ CD8+ T cells from blood. As for subset: CD45RO-CCR7+CD27+CD95- naive CD8+ T cells expressing CXCR3 (TNR3+). The receptors originated from a human donor in good health. Some clones in this sample may be carry-over from other donors' samples.

This chain's CDR3 is CASSASGGYQETQYF. The chain combines TRBV4-1 with TRBJ2-5; no DNA is available, so the TRBD1 call from TCRdb remains unchecked. This CDR3 region has 15 residues. The germline gives CDR1 MGHRA, CDR2 YSYEKL.

The chain carries TRBV4-3 and TRBJ1-6; the D call from TCRdb, TRBD1, cannot be confirmed without DNA. This CDR3 is built from 15 residues. The germline V gene encodes CDR1 LGHNA and CDR2 YSLEER. This CDR3 reads CASSQDLQENSPLHF.

The chain combines TRBV28 with TRBJ1-1; TCRdb reports TRBD1, a call that lacks DNA to check it against. The CDR3 has 13 residues. The germline V gene encodes CDR1 MDHEN and CDR2 SYDVKM. The CDR3 reads CASSPPVGSEAFF.

J is TRBJ2-7 and V is TRBV14; the D gene TCRdb calls, TRBD2, cannot be checked with no DNA. This CDR3 has 15 amino acids. Looked up from germline, CDR1 is SGHDN and CDR2 is FVKESK. CDR3 amino acids: CASSQGTSRTYEQYF.

This sequence joins TRBV11-2 and TRBJ2-3; TCRdb lists TRBD2, though no DNA is available to test this call. Germline lookup yields CDR1 SGHAT and CDR2 FQNNGV. The CDR3 covers 17 residues. CDR3: CASSLDALAGFTDTQYF. Drawing the rest from reference TRBV11-2 and TRBJ2-3, the complete variable domain is EAGVAQSPRYKIIEKRQSVAFWCNPISGHATLYWYQQILGQGPKLLIQFQNNGVVDDSQLPKDRFSAERLKGVDSTLKIQPAKLEDSAVYLCASSLDALAGFTDTQYFGPGTRLTVL.

This chain's CDR3 is CAISESANVAYEQYF. The gene calls are TRBV10-3 and TRBJ2-7; there is no DNA to check the TCRdb D call of TRBD2. The CDR3 is 15 amino acids. CDR1 ENHRY and CDR2 SYGVKD come from the germline V gene.

The chain employs TRBV7-2 and TRBJ2-4; the D call from TCRdb, TRBD1, cannot be confirmed without DNA. Germline CDR1 is SGHTA and CDR2 is FQGNSA. CDR3 length: 15 amino acids. The chain's CDR3 is CASSFGTGGSYEQYF. The whole variable domain, filled in from reference TRBV7-2 and TRBJ2-4, reads GAGVSQSPSNKVTEKGKDVELRCDPISGHTALYWYRQSLGQGLEFLIYFQGNSAPDKSGLPSDRFSAERTGGSVSTLTIQRTQQEDSAVYLCASSFGTGGSYEQYFGAGTRLSVL.

V usage is TRBV7-2 and J usage is TRBJ2-1; TCRdb's D gene call, TRBD2, goes unchecked for lack of DNA. Germline CDR1 SGHTA, CDR2 FQGNSA. The CDR3 extends over 16 amino acids. This CDR3 reads CASSLAGPTLYNEQFF.

This chain uses TRBV18 with TRBJ2-7; checking the TCRdb D call of TRBD1 is not possible without DNA. The CDR3 is 15 residues long. The germline V gene has CDR1 KGHSH and CDR2 LQKENI. The CDR3 protein is CASSPKLKTDYEQYF.

The chain recombines TRBV14 with TRBJ1-1. This CDR3 is built from 16 residues. CDR1 and CDR2 (germline): SGHDN, FVKESK. CDR3 region: CASSQGPGLGLSEAFF.

The chain combines TRBV29-1 with TRBJ2-1; TCRdb proposes TRBD1, but this gene call is untestable without DNA. The CDR3 sequence is 12 residues long. The germline V gene has CDR1 SQVTM and CDR2 ANQGSEA. CDR3 region: CSVEGDSVWQFF.

The chain's CDR3 is CASSLRVSGDEQYF. The genes are TRBV28 and TRBJ2-7; TCRdb reports TRBD1, a call that lacks DNA to check it against. There are 14 residues in the CDR3. CDR1 is MDHEN and CDR2 is SYDVKM in the germline V gene.

The chain is built from TRBV29-1 and TRBJ2-7; with no DNA, the TCRdb D assignment of TRBD2 cannot be verified. Looked up from germline, CDR1 is SQVTM and CDR2 is ANQGSEA. This CDR3 has 16 amino acids. CDR3 sequence: CSVEGTSGRAGDEQYF.

The CDR3 sequence is CSVDPGEEQFF. The chain uses TRBV29-1 and TRBJ2-1; TCRdb selects TRBD1, and the lack of DNA leaves this call unchecked. The CDR3 runs 11 residues. Germline-derived CDR1 and CDR2 are SQVTM and ANQGSEA.

The gene calls are TRBV7-3 and TRBJ2-5. Per germline, CDR1 SGHTA and CDR2 FQGTGA. The CDR3 totals 13 residues. CDR3: CASSLDPQETQYF.

V gene TRBV5-5 combines with J gene TRBJ1-2; the D call from TCRdb, TRBD1, cannot be confirmed without DNA. The germline gives CDR1 SGHKS, CDR2 YYEKEE (reference sequence). The CDR3 totals 12 residues. The CDR3 loop is CASAIPGYGYTF.

CDR3 region: CASSQGAYEQYF. This chain links TRBV3-1 with TRBJ2-7; TCRdb picks TRBD1, but there is no DNA to check that call. The CDR3 contains 12 residues. Germline loops: CDR1 LGHDT, CDR2 YNNKEL (reference sequence).